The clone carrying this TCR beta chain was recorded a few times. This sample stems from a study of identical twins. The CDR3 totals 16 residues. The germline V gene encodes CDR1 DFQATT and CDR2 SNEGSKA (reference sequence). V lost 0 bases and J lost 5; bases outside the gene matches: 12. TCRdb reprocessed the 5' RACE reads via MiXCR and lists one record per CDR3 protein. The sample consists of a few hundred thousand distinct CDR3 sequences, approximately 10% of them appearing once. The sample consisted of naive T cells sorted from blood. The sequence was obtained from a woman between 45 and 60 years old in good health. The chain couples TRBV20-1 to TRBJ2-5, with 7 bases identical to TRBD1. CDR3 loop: CSAREIGQGVRETQYF. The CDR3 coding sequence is TGCAGTGCTAGAGAGATAGGGCAGGGGGTCAGGGAGACCCAGTACTTC.